This T cell receptor beta chain was recorded in a study of cytomegalovirus exposure and HLA in healthy donors. Study in general: Earlier sequencing of about 179 million T cells yielded around 100 million unique TCR beta sequences. Study-level results: Several top significant clusters appeared, in a later analysis, to be linked to common viral pathogens. Analysis performed later found approximately 17,000 TCR beta sequences associated with HLA alleles at 0.05 false discovery rate.

A note on this clone: As yet, its antigen is unknown.

The PCR used 60 Vbeta and 13 Jbeta primers. In the authors' methods: Later reanalysis found about 80 million unique TCR beta chains, roughly 10 million of them shared. Only in-frame clones appear in the TCRdb table, and some are missing; sequencing was by immunoSEQ multiplex PCR. For V, J and clone size, that table is used; D and trimming come from the DNA. The table lists 55,000 or so clones, around 78% of them singletons, with about 1.5% in the top ten. CDR3 length: 12 residues. Germline V gene sequence: CDR1 SNHLY, CDR2 FYNNEI. The V gene end was trimmed by 6 bases and the J gene end by 4 bases; junction bases not matched to a gene: 1.

What was sequenced was PBMCs. The V gene is TRBV2, the J gene TRBJ1-2; 8 bases fit TRBD1. This clonotype was sampled from a female donor in good health and CMV-seronegative. The CDR3 protein is CASRTGGYGYTF. Written as DNA, the CDR3 is TGTGCCAGCAGAACAGGGGGCTATGGCTACACCTTC. Together with reference TRBV2 and TRBJ1-2, the CDR3 gives the full variable domain: EPEVTQTPSHQVTQMGQEVILRCVPISNHLYFYWYRQILGQKVEFLVSFYNNEISEKSEIFDDQFSVERPDGSNFTLKIRSTKLEDSAMYFCASRTGGYGYTFGSGTRLTVV.